Sequencing of this T cell receptor beta chain was carried out in a study of T cell repertoires in cytomegalovirus infection. Study in general: Indications came from public TCR beta signatures; they pointed to CMV infection and to a matching HLA type.

The CDR3 covers 15 residues. J was trimmed by 4 bases and V by 1 base; bases with no gene match: 3. The germline V gene encodes CDR1 MNHNS and CDR2 SASEGT. TCRdb reprocessed the reads with MiXCR, giving one entry per CDR3 protein. The sample lists about 460,000 distinct CDR3 sequences; approximately 11% were seen once. This clonotype was detected ten times or more. Its cognate antigen is unknown. Study outcomes and limitations: Summed frequency of shared TCR beta families picked out CMV carriers who also had the relevant HLA. What dominated the ex vivo response were HLA-C-restricted CMV-specific TCR beta clonotypes.

The specimen sequenced was PBMCs. This TCR was sampled from a human donor in good health (CMV status not recorded). Some clones in this sample may be carry-over from other donors' samples. The chain combines TRBV6-1 with TRBJ2-1; 8 positions agree with TRBD1. The CDR3 loop reads CASSEVWTGYNEQFF. CDR3 nucleotide sequence: TGTGCCAGCAGTGAAGTATGGACAGGGTACAATGAGCAGTTCTTC.